Listed below are T cell receptor beta chains from one sample, sequenced in a study of blood T cell repertoires in COVID-19. Libraries were prepared by immunoSEQ multiplex PCR; TCRdb keeps only in-frame clonotypes and omits some of them. Among around 470,000 clones, nearly 90% were seen once, and the ten largest hold 0.9%. The sequencing input was peripheral blood. Source of these receptors: a man aged 18 to 29 with COVID-19, enrolled during active disease. Each CDR3 is given with its conserved first and last residue. Each record gives: clone size, V gene, J gene, D gene, CDR3 protein, CDR3 DNA. D genes are given only for firm matches. Clone size, where shown, is once, few, many, or a class for clones that have expanded.

.	TRBV11-3	TRBJ2-7	TRBD2	CASSLETSGAYEQYF	TGTGCCAGCAGCTTAGAGACTAGCGGGGCTTACGAGCAGTACTTC
.	TRBV28	TRBJ2-1	.	CASSPRLANNEQFF	TGTGCCAGCAGTCCCCGTCTAGCGAACAATGAGCAGTTCTTC
once	TRBV27	TRBJ2-2	.	CASSFGGLTGELFF	TGTGCCAGCAGTTTCGGGGGGCTCACCGGGGAGCTGTTTTTT
.	TRBV4-1	TRBJ2-7	.	CASSHGISYEQYF	TGCGCCAGCAGCCACGGGATCTCCTACGAGCAGTACTTC
once	TRBV5-1	TRBJ2-5	TRBD2	CASSAGLVGGGATQYF	TGCGCCAGCAGCGCGGGACTAGTGGGGGGCGGGGCGACCCAGTACTTC
.	TRBV7-9	TRBJ2-1	TRBD2	CASSPAGGGNEQFF	TGTGCCAGCAGCCCCGCGGGCGGGGGCAATGAGCAGTTCTTC
.	TRBV7-5	TRBJ2-7	.	CVRSSRLSLADSYEQYF	TGTGTCAGAAGCTCGCGCCTTTCTCTAGCGGACTCCTACGAGCAGTACTTC
.	TRBV24-1	TRBJ2-1	.	CATSDFGRGKWSEQFF	TGTGCCACCAGTGATTTTGGGAGGGGGAAATGGAGTGAGCAGTTCTTC
.	TRBV12-3/TRBV12-4	TRBJ1-3	TRBD1	CASSGGQGVYF	TGTGCCAGCAGTGGAGGACAGGGTGTTTATTTT
.	TRBV19	TRBJ2-2	TRBD2	CASSDSGRYANTGELFF	TGTGCCAGTTCCGACAGCGGGAGGTACGCGAACACCGGGGAGCTGTTTTTT
once	TRBV5-1	TRBJ2-1	TRBD2	CASSLSPWTSIRSGGYNEQFF	TGCGCCAGCAGCTTATCCCCCTGGACTAGCATCAGGTCAGGAGGGTACAATGAGCAGTTCTTC
.	TRBV4-1	TRBJ2-5	TRBD1	CASSQNRDRLQETQYF	TGCGCCAGCAGCCAAAACCGGGACAGACTCCAAGAGACCCAGTACTTC
.	TRBV27	TRBJ2-1	.	CASSRSPGGTKRNEQFF	TGTGCCAGCAGCCGGTCCCCGGGCGGGACCAAACGGAATGAGCAGTTCTTC
.	TRBV19	TRBJ2-1	.	CASSGLSTRPNEQFF	TGTGCCAGTAGTGGACTCTCGACTAGGCCGAATGAGCAGTTCTTC
.	TRBV7-2	TRBJ1-6	TRBD1	CASSVYRGSPLHF	TGTGCCAGCAGCGTGTACAGGGGATCACCCCTCCACTTT
.	TRBV12-3/TRBV12-4	TRBJ2-5	.	CASSSLAQETQYF	TGTGCCAGCAGTTCACTAGCCCAAGAGACCCAGTACTTC
.	TRBV2	TRBJ2-7	.	CASSELAGWVEQYF	TGTGCCAGCAGTGAATTGGCGGGGTGGGTCGAGCAGTACTTC
.	TRBV27	TRBJ2-1	TRBD2	CASSPGLDYNEQFF	TGTGCCAGCTCACCGGGACTAGACTACAATGAGCAGTTCTTC
.	TRBV5-4	TRBJ1-1	.	CASSRVDPPFTEAFF	TGTGCCAGCAGCAGAGTCGATCCCCCTTTCACTGAAGCTTTCTTT
.	TRBV27	TRBJ2-1	.	CASSLRPSAYNEQFF	TGTGCCAGCAGTTTGAGGCCGTCCGCCTACAATGAGCAGTTCTTC
.	TRBV19	TRBJ1-5	TRBD1	CASSTLRDSPGNQPQHF	TGTGCCAGTAGTACTCTCCGGGACAGCCCTGGGAATCAGCCCCAGCATTTT
.	TRBV2	TRBJ2-5	TRBD2	CASNRLAGKETQYF	TGTGCCAGCAACAGACTAGCGGGGAAAGAGACCCAGTACTTC
.	TRBV6-1	TRBJ1-1	TRBD1	CASSQATGSAFF	TGTGCCAGCAGTCAAGCGACAGGGTCGGCTTTCTTT
.	TRBV30	TRBJ1-5	TRBD1	CAWSVDAFRGQYYQPQHF	TGTGCCTGGAGTGTGGATGCGTTTAGGGGACAGTATTATCAGCCCCAGCATTTT
.	TRBV12-3/TRBV12-4	TRBJ1-1	TRBD1	CASSLTGREAFF	TGTGCCAGCAGCTTGACAGGGCGTGAAGCTTTCTTT
.	TRBV15	TRBJ1-2	.	CATSSTGIYGYTF	TGTGCCACCAGCAGCACAGGGATCTATGGCTACACCTTC
.	TRBV7-2	TRBJ2-3	.	CASSLEFSARDTQYF	TGTGCCAGCAGCTTAGAGTTCTCGGCTAGGGATACGCAGTATTTT
.	TRBV20-1	TRBJ2-5	TRBD1	CSASFVGTGVGETQYF	TGCAGTGCTAGTTTCGTCGGGACAGGGGTAGGGGAGACCCAGTACTTC
once	TRBV19	TRBJ1-1	.	CASSIDLSGTPAFF	TGTGCCAGTAGTATAGATCTCTCAGGCACGCCAGCTTTCTTT
.	TRBV5-6	TRBJ2-5	TRBD2	CASSLGLAVQETQYF	TGTGCCAGCAGCTTGGGGCTAGCGGTCCAAGAGACCCAGTACTTC
.	TRBV25-1	TRBJ2-1	.	CASIKGGRNEQFF	TGTGCCAGCATTAAGGGAGGCCGCAATGAGCAGTTCTTC
.	TRBV10-3	TRBJ2-1	TRBD2	CAISDLTQRENREQFF	TGTGCCATCAGTGACCTGACACAGCGGGAGAATAGGGAGCAGTTCTTC
.	TRBV9	TRBJ2-1	TRBD2	CASSVPREGGSSYNEQFF	TGTGCCAGCAGCGTACCCCGGGAGGGGGGGAGCTCCTACAATGAGCAGTTCTTC
.	TRBV9	TRBJ2-2	TRBD2	CASSPGGTGELFF	TGTGCCAGCAGCCCGGGGGGTACCGGGGAGCTGTTTTTT
few	TRBV5-1	TRBJ2-3	TRBD2	CASSLEGRASGKATDTQYF	TGCGCCAGCAGCTTGGAGGGGCGGGCTAGCGGGAAAGCCACAGATACGCAGTATTTT
.	TRBV4-1	TRBJ2-1	TRBD1	CASSSQKPDRDRQFF	TGCGCCAGCAGCAGCCAAAAACCTGACAGGGATCGGCAGTTCTTC
.	TRBV5-1	TRBJ1-2	.	CASSWKGDDYGYTF	TGCGCCAGCAGCTGGAAGGGAGACGACTATGGCTACACCTTC
.	TRBV1	TRBJ2-1	.	CTSSRELRRTYNEQFF	TGCACCAGCAGCCGAGAATTGCGCCGAACCTACAATGAGCAGTTCTTC
.	TRBV19	TRBJ1-4	.	CASSGTEGANEKLFF	TGTGCCAGTAGCGGGACTGAAGGGGCCAATGAAAAACTGTTTTTT
.	TRBV9	TRBJ2-1	.	CASSVGRAYNEQFF	TGTGCCAGCAGCGTGGGCAGGGCGTACAATGAGCAGTTCTTC
.	TRBV6-6	TRBJ2-7	TRBD2	CASSSPRTRTYEQYF	TGTGCCAGCAGTTCCCCCCGGACTAGGACCTACGAGCAGTACTTC
.	TRBV5-5	TRBJ1-2	.	CASSLEGGFSNYGYTF	TGTGCCAGCAGCTTGGAGGGAGGATTTTCTAACTATGGCTACACCTTC
.	TRBV7-9	TRBJ1-2	.	CASSLNRNYGYTF	TGTGCCAGCAGCTTAAACCGGAACTATGGCTACACCTTC
.	TRBV27	TRBJ1-6	.	CASSLSSGPNSPLHF	TGTGCCAGCAGTTTATCGAGCGGCCCCAATTCACCCCTCCACTTT
.	TRBV30	TRBJ2-2	.	CAWSVNRNTGELFF	TGTGCCTGGAGTGTTAACAGGAACACCGGGGAGCTGTTTTTT
once	TRBV6-1	TRBJ1-2	.	CASSEASRLYGYTF	TGTGCCAGCAGTGAAGCGAGCCGGTTGTATGGCTACACCTTC
.	TRBV24-1	TRBJ2-3	.	CATSDLGGPTDTQYF	TGTGCCACCAGTGATTTGGGGGGCCCCACAGATACGCAGTATTTT
.	TRBV19	TRBJ2-5	.	CASTPTDFQETQYF	TGTGCCAGTACCCCGACAGATTTTCAAGAGACCCAGTACTTC